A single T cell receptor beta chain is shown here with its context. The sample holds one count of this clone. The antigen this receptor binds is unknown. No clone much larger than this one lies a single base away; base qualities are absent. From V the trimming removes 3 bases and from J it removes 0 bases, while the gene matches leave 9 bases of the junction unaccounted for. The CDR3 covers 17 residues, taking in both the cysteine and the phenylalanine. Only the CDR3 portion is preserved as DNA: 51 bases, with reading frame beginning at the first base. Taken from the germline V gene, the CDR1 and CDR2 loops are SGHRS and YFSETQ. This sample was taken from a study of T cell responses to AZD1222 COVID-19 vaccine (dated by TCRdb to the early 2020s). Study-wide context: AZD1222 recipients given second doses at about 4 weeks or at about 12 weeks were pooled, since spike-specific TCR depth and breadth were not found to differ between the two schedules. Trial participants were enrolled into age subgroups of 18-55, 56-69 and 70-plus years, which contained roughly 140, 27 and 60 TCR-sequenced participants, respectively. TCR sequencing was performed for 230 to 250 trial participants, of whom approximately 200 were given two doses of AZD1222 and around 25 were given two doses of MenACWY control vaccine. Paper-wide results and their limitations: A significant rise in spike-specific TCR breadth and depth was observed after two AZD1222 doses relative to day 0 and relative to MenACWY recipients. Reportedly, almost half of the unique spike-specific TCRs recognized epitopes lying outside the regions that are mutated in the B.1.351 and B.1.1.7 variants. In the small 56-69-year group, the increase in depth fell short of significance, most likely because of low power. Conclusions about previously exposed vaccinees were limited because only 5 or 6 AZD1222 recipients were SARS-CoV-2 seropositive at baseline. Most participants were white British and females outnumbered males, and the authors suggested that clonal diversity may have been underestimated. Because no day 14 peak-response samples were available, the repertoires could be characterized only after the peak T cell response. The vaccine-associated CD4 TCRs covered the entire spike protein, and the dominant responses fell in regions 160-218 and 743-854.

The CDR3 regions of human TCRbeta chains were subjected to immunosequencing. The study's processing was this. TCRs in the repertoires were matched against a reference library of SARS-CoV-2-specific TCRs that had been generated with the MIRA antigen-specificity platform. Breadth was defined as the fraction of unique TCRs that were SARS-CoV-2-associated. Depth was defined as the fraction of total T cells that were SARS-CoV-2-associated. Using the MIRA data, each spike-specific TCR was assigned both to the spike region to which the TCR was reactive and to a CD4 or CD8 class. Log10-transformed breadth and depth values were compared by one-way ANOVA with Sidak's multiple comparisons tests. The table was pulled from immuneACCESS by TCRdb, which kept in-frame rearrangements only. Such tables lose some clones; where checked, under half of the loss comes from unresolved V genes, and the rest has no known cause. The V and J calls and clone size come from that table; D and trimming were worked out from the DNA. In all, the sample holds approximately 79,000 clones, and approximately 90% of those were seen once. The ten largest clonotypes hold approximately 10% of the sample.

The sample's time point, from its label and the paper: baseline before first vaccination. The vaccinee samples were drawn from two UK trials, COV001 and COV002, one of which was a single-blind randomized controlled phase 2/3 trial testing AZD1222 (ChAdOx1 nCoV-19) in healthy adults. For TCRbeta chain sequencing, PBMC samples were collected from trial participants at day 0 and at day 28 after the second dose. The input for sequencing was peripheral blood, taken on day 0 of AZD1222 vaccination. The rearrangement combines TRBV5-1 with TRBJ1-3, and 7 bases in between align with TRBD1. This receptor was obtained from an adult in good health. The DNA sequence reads TGCGCCAGCAGCTCCCAGGGACAGCCTGGCTCTGGAAACACCATATATTTT. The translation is CASSSQGQPGSGNTIYF.